This TCR beta chain emerged from a study of cytomegalovirus exposure and HLA in healthy donors. Study-wide context: Among over 300 genotyped donors, around 80% fell in the Caucasian-associated ancestry cluster. Findings and limits, study-wide: Later work associated roughly 17,000 TCR beta sequences with HLA alleles at 0.05 false discovery rate. Donors belonging to an Asian-associated ancestry cluster reportedly showed fewer N-insertions in productive TCRs than the roughly 680-donor mean, according to what a later analysis found. Researchers reported from a later analysis that most CMV-associated TCR beta chains appeared HLA-restricted.

PCR amplification relied on 60 Vbeta primers (plus 13 Jbeta primers). Sequencing was performed with immunoSEQ multiplex PCR; in TCRdb, only in-frame clones are kept and a portion is missing. The sample has about 140,000 clones; the top ten hold 0.8% to 1%. Points on this clone: Antigen specificity is unknown.

Germline-derived CDR1 and CDR2 are MNHEY and SVGAGI. This CDR3 has 16 residues. Trimming took 2 bases from V and 2 from J; bases not matched to a gene: 8. The source material was PBMCs. This sequence was found in a male donor in good health and CMV-seronegative. The rearrangement joins TRBV6-5 to TRBJ2-7; 8 bases agree with TRBD2. CDR3 sequence reads: CASSYPGGAGAYEQYF. The CDR3 DNA reads TGTGCCAGCAGTTACCCGGGGGGAGCGGGAGCCTACGAGCAGTACTTC.